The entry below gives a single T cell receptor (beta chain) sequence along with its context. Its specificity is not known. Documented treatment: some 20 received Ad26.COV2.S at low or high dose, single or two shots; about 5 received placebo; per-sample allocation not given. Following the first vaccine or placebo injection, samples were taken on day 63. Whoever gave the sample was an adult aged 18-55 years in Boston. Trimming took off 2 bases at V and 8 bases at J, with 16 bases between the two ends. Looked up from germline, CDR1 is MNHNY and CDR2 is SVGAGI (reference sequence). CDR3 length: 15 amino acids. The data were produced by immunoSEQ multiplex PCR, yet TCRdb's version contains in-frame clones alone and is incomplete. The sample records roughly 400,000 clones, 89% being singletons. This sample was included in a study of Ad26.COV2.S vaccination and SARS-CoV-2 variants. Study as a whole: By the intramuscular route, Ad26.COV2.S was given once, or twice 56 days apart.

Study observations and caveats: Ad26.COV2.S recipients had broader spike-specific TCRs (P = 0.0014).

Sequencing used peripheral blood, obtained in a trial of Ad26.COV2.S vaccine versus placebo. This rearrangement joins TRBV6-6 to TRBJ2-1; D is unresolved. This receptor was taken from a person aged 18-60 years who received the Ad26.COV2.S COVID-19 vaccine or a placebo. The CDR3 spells CASSYPAGRKDEQFF. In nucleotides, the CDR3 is TGTGCCAGCAGTTACCCGGCCGGTAGGAAGGATGAGCAGTTCTTC.